A selection of T cell receptor beta chains follows, all from one sample in a study of blood T cell repertoires in COVID-19. Assay used: immunoSEQ multiplex PCR; TCRdb lists only in-frame clones, some missing. The sample lists more than 90,000 clones; approximately 82% were seen once. The sequenced sample was peripheral blood. Receptors were obtained from a man in his 60s with acute or convalescent COVID-19. Each CDR3 is given with its conserved first and last residue. Each record gives: clone size, V gene, J gene, D gene, CDR3 DNA, CDR3 protein. D genes are given only for firm matches. For some rows the clone size is stated as once, few or many, or as a class when expanded; others skip it.

once	TRBV3-1/TRBV3-2	TRBJ1-2	NA	TGTGCCAGCAGCCTCAGTAACTATGGCTACACCTTC	CASSLSNYGYTF
few	TRBV6-5	TRBJ2-2	TRBD1	TGTGCCAGCAGAACCGGGACAGGGGCCACCGGGGAGCTGTTTTTT	CASRTGTGATGELFF
NA	TRBV27	TRBJ2-1	TRBD2	TGTGCCAGCACCCCGACTAGCGGGAGGTCTTCCTACAATGAGCAGTTCTTC	CASTPTSGRSSYNEQFF
NA	TRBV2	TRBJ1-5	NA	TGTGCCAGCAGTGCCAGTCAGCGGACGCAGCCCCAGCATTTT	CASSASQRTQPQHF
NA	TRBV5-1	TRBJ2-2	NA	TGCGCCAGCAGCTTGCATGAGGTCGGGGAGCTGTTTTTT	CASSLHEVGELFF
NA	TRBV30	TRBJ1-2	NA	TGTGCCTGGAGTGAGGACACTCCTTCGTACTATGGCTACACCTTC	CAWSEDTPSYYGYTF
NA	TRBV14	TRBJ2-1	TRBD2	TGTGCCAGCAGCCAACTAGCGGGAGACTCCCATGAGCAGTTCTTC	CASSQLAGDSHEQFF
NA	TRBV10-1	TRBJ1-2	TRBD1	TGCGCCAGCAGGGGGCAGGGGGCGCTTGTCCGAGGCTACACCTTC	CASRGQGALVRGYTF
NA	TRBV19	TRBJ1-1	NA	TGTGCCAGTAGTATAGATCTCTACACTGAAGCTTTCTTT	CASSIDLYTEAFF
NA	TRBV7-3	TRBJ1-1	TRBD1	TGTGCCAGCAGCTACGGACAGGAGGGTGAAGCTTTCTTT	CASSYGQEGEAFF
NA	TRBV5-1	TRBJ2-2	TRBD2	TGCGCCAGCAGCTTGCGGGCGGGAGGCACCGGGGAGCTGTTTTTT	CASSLRAGGTGELFF
NA	TRBV27	TRBJ1-2	TRBD1	TGTGCCAGCAGTTGGGGGACAGGGGGCTCCTATGGCTACACCTTC	CASSWGTGGSYGYTF
NA	TRBV7-9	TRBJ2-1	NA	TGTGCCAGCAGCTCCGGCGGGCTGAATGAGCAGTTCTTC	CASSSGGLNEQFF
few	TRBV19	TRBJ2-6	TRBD1	TGTGCCAGTAGTATGAGGGGGCGCGCGGAGGGGGCCAACGTCCTGACTTTC	CASSMRGRAEGANVLTF
once	TRBV11-2	TRBJ1-6	TRBD1	TGTGCCAGCAGCTTAGGATCTCTCAGGGGGCCTTCACCCCTCCACTTT	CASSLGSLRGPSPLHF
NA	TRBV10-3	TRBJ1-3	NA	TGTGCCATGGCGCAGGGGCTTACTGGAAACACCATATATTTT	CAMAQGLTGNTIYF
NA	TRBV4-1	TRBJ1-5	NA	TGCGCCAGCAGCCAATACAGGTCCATGGAGAGCAATCAGCCCCAGCATTTT	CASSQYRSMESNQPQHF
NA	TRBV7-9	TRBJ2-2	TRBD2	TGTGCCAGCAGCTTGGGTAGCGGGGGTCGCACCGGGGAGCTGTTTTTT	CASSLGSGGRTGELFF
NA	TRBV9	TRBJ1-4	NA	TGTGCCAGCAGCGTAGGAAGCGGAAAACTGTTTTTT	CASSVGSGKLFF
NA	TRBV7-8	TRBJ2-6	NA	TGTGCCAGCAGCTCCGGGATCTCTGGGGCCAACGTCCTGACTTTC	CASSSGISGANVLTF
NA	TRBV25-1	TRBJ1-2	TRBD1	TGTGCCAGTCAAGGGACAGGGGTCGGCTACACCTTC	CASQGTGVGYTF
NA	TRBV7-2	TRBJ2-1	TRBD2	TGTGCCAGCAGCGGACTAGCGGCCAATGAGCAGTTCTTC	CASSGLAANEQFF
NA	TRBV6-5	TRBJ2-1	TRBD2	TGTGCCAGCACCCAAGCTAGCGGACCATACAATGAGCAGTTCTTC	CASTQASGPYNEQFF
once	TRBV10-1	TRBJ2-7	NA	TGCGCCAGCAGTGAGTCGAGGCGGGCGTACGAGCAGTACTTC	CASSESRRAYEQYF
NA	TRBV11-3	TRBJ1-4	NA	TGTGCCAGCAGCTTAGAGGGGCTGGAGAATGAAAAACTGTTTTTT	CASSLEGLENEKLFF
NA	TRBV5-1	TRBJ2-1	TRBD2	TGCGCCAGCAGCCCGGCGGGGGTGAATGAGCAGTTCTTC	CASSPAGVNEQFF
NA	TRBV19	TRBJ2-7	NA	TGTGCCAGTAGTATAACCAGTTGGGCCTCCTACGAGCAGTACTTC	CASSITSWASYEQYF
NA	TRBV12-3/TRBV12-4	TRBJ1-5	TRBD1	TGTGCCAGCACCACAGGGGGGAATCAGCCCCAGCATTTT	CASTTGGNQPQHF
NA	TRBV24-1	TRBJ2-5	TRBD1	TGTGCCACCAGTGATTCAGACAGGGAAGAGACCCAGTACTTC	CATSDSDREETQYF
NA	TRBV11-3	TRBJ1-1	NA	TGTGCCAGCAGCTTCTCCCCAGGGACTGAAGCTTTCTTT	CASSFSPGTEAFF
NA	TRBV5-4	TRBJ1-4	TRBD1	TGTGCCAGCAGCTTGCGGACAGGTACAACTAATGAAAAACTGTTTTTT	CASSLRTGTTNEKLFF
NA	TRBV14	TRBJ1-1	NA	TGTGCCAGCAGCCAGGGGAGGCGGACTGAAGCTTTCTTT	CASSQGRRTEAFF